These 13 T cell receptor beta chains share one sample of origin, sequenced in a study of cytomegalovirus exposure and HLA in healthy donors. The PCR employed 60 Vbeta primers together with 13 Jbeta primers. Libraries were prepared by immunoSEQ multiplex PCR; TCRdb keeps only in-frame clonotypes and omits some of them. The table includes some 140,000 clones, just under 90% detected once. The sample consisted of PBMCs. These TCRs come from a woman aged 30 to 39 in good health and CMV-seronegative.

This chain uses TRBV25-1 with TRBJ2-3; 7 bases match TRBD2. The CDR3 runs 16 residues. Trimming removed 4 bases from V and 2 bases from J; junction bases left unmatched: 9. Germline-derived CDR1 and CDR2 are MGHDK and SYGVNS. CDR3 sequence (DNA): TGTGCCAGCAGTGGACTAGCTAGGGTGGACACAGATACGCAGTATTTT. It translates to CASSGLARVDTDTQYF.

This clone was seen only once. V and J are TRBV28 and TRBJ2-7; TRBD2 agrees at 11 bases. The CDR3 runs to 15 residues. V lost 11 bases, J lost 7 bases, and 16 bases stayed unmatched. Germline lookup yields CDR1 MDHEN and CDR2 SYDVKM. The CDR3 bases are TGTGCCCACCGGCTTAGCGGGAGGGCCTCAGGGGAGCAGTACTTC. It is translated as CAHRLSGRASGEQYF.

V usage is TRBV11-1 and J usage is TRBJ2-5; 7 nucleotides align to TRBD1. The junction had 8 bases not matched to a gene; V was cut back by 5 bases and J by 2 bases. The CDR3 runs 15 residues. Looked up from germline, CDR1 is SGHAT and CDR2 is FQDESV (reference sequence). For the CDR3, the DNA is TGTGCCAGCAGCCCCGGGACAGTCGGTCAAGAGACCCAGTACTTC. This gives the protein CASSPGTVGQETQYF.

The rearrangement links TRBV7-3 to TRBJ2-3; perhaps TRBD1 as D (6 bases). This CDR3 has 13 residues. Looked up from germline, CDR1 is SGHTA and CDR2 is FQGTGA. V gave up 4 bases and J gave up 5 bases, with 10 bases separating them. The CDR3 region has the DNA TGTGCCAGCAGCTCCTACAGGGAAGATACGCAGTATTTT. It yields the protein CASSSYREDTQYF.

The chain is built from TRBV15 and TRBJ2-2; TRBD2 matches 10 bases. Germline V gives CDR1 LNHNV, CDR2 YYDKDF (reference sequence). V dropped 3 bases and J dropped 6; count of bases not matched to a gene: 7. The CDR3 consists of 16 residues. Here the CDR3 reads CATSSVAGGDPGELFF. CDR3 DNA sequence: TGTGCCACCAGCAGTGTAGCGGGGGGAGATCCCGGGGAGCTGTTTTTT.

This clone was recorded a few times. The chain uses TRBV5-1 and TRBJ1-3, with D perhaps TRBD1 (6 bases). Germline V gene sequence: CDR1 SGHRS, CDR2 YFSETQ. There are 16 residues in the CDR3. Trimming pared 0 bases from V and 2 bases from J, leaving 12 bases between. In DNA form, the CDR3 reads TGCGCCAGCAGCTTGGCCGGCAGGGGACCTGGAAACACCATATATTTT. It encodes CASSLAGRGPGNTIYF.

The chain has TRBV11-2 and TRBJ2-5, with TRBD2 identical over 11 bases. The CDR3 consists of 14 residues. The ends lost 6 bases at V and 4 bases at J; junction bases unmatched: 4. CDR1 is SGHAT, CDR2 FQNNGV, per germline. The CDR3: CASRTSGESETQYF. In DNA form, the CDR3 reads TGTGCCAGCAGGACTAGCGGGGAGTCAGAGACCCAGTACTTC.

The gene calls are TRBV10-3 and TRBJ1-1; 7 bases align to TRBD1. V trimming: 11 bases; J trimming: 0 bases; junction bases outside the gene matches: 6. The CDR3 covers 13 residues. The V gene's germline CDR1 is ENHRY and CDR2 SYGVKD. CDR3 loop: CASQGLLNTEAFF. As DNA, the CDR3 is TGTGCCTCACAGGGGCTATTGAACACTGAAGCTTTCTTT.

V is TRBV28 and J is TRBJ2-1, with 10 bases fitting TRBD2. This CDR3 is 15 amino acids long. CDR1 MDHEN and CDR2 SYDVKM come from the germline V gene. The trim removed 2 bases at V and 7 bases at J, leaving 5 bases unmatched. The CDR3 DNA follows: TGTGCCAGCAGTTTAAGCGGGGGGGCCTTGAATGAGCAGTTCTTC. Its protein is CASSLSGGALNEQFF. Full variable domain (missing parts from reference TRBV28 and TRBJ2-1): DVKVTQSSRYLVKRTGEKVFLECVQDMDHENMFWYRQDPGLGLRLIYFSYDVKMKEKGDIPEGYSVSREKKERFSLILESASTNQTSMYLCASSLSGGALNEQFFGPGTRLTVL.

V and J are TRBV11-3 and TRBJ1-2; 7 bases align to TRBD1. The V gene's germline CDR1 is SGHNT and CDR2 YENEEA. J lost 9 bases, V lost 4 bases, and 11 bases had no gene match. CDR3 length: 14 amino acids. CDR3 in DNA: TGTGCCAGCAGCTCCCCCGGGGGACAGAGCTGCTACACCTTC. Its translation is CASSSPGGQSCYTF.

The chain employs TRBV5-1 and TRBJ1-1; D gene uncertain. V was cut by 0 bases and J by 1 base, with 7 bases left in between. Germline V lookup: CDR1 SGHRS, CDR2 YFSETQ. The CDR3 has 14 amino acids. CDR3 in amino acids: CASSLDSPNTEAFF. The CDR3 DNA sequence: TGCGCCAGCAGCTTGGACAGCCCGAACACTGAAGCTTTCTTT.

V gene TRBV4-2 combines with J gene TRBJ2-2, with D perhaps TRBD1 (6 bases). Germline CDR1 is LGHNA and CDR2 is YNFKEQ. This CDR3 has 16 residues. Trimming removed 4 bases at V and 2 bases at J, with 14 bases between. The CDR3: CASSRGPYPNTGELFF. The CDR3, as DNA: TGTGCCAGCAGCCGGGGGCCCTACCCTAACACCGGGGAGCTGTTTTTT.

CDR3: CASSETILLGEQYF. In DNA, the CDR3 is TGTGCCAGCAGTGAAACGATTCTCCTCGGCGAGCAGTACTTC. This chain connects TRBV2 to TRBJ2-7; no clear D. Germline V gene data show CDR1 as SNHLY and CDR2 as FYNNEI. Trimming stripped 2 bases from V and 6 bases from J, with 14 bases between. This CDR3 has 14 amino acids.